These 27 T cell receptor beta chains were sequenced from one sample in a study of shared clonotypes between healthy human individuals. Sequenced by immunoSEQ multiplex PCR; TCRdb stores in-frame clones only, minus some. The table lists about 510,000 clones, roughly 78% of them singletons. Source material: PBMCs. Receptors originate from a woman aged 40 to 50 in good health. Some clones in this sample may be carry-over from other donors' samples.

This clone was picked up a small number of times. The chain has TRBV29-1 and TRBJ2-7, with TRBD1 matching over 10 bases. This CDR3 region has 13 residues. V trimming: 5 bases; J trimming: 5 bases; junction bases outside the gene matches: 6. Germline V gene sequence: CDR1 SQVTM, CDR2 ANQGSEA. The CDR3 sequence is CSVSPGTGDEQYF. In nucleotides, the CDR3 is TGCAGCGTTTCCCCCGGGACAGGGGACGAGCAGTACTTC.

Only a few counts were recorded for this clone. One end of the junction is discordant with germline, which a read error may explain. The CDR3, as DNA: TGTGCTAGCAGCTTAGTAGCGGGAGGGCGCAATGAGCAGTTCTTC. Translated: CASSLVAGGRNEQFF. V usage is TRBV7-7 and J usage is TRBJ2-1, with 11 bases matching TRBD2. Looked up from germline, CDR1 is SSHAT and CDR2 is FNYEAQ (reference sequence). The CDR3 has 15 residues.

V usage is TRBV7-2 and J usage is TRBJ1-3; no firm D call. The germline gives CDR1 SGHTA, CDR2 FQGNSA. The CDR3 spans 15 residues. Trimming stripped 5 bases from V and 2 bases from J, with 13 bases between. This CDR3 reads CASSPGLVAGNTIYF. The CDR3, as DNA: TGTGCCAGCAGCCCCGGGTTAGTGGCTGGAAACACCATATATTTT.

The chain joins TRBV5-1 to TRBJ2-1, with 9 bases matching TRBD1. The CDR3 is made up of 15 amino acids. Germline CDR1 is SGHRS and CDR2 is YFSETQ. The V segment lost 0 bases and the J segment 4 bases; nucleotides outside the gene matches: 2. The CDR3 region is CASSLAQGAYNEQFF. CDR3 coding DNA: TGCGCCAGCAGCTTGGCACAGGGGGCTTACAATGAGCAGTTCTTC.

V is TRBV30 and J is TRBJ1-1; maybe TRBD1 (6 bases). The germline gives CDR1 GTSNPN, CDR2 SVGIG (reference sequence). The CDR3 runs 14 residues. The V end lost 2 bases, the J end lost 3 bases, and 13 bases lay between the germline ends. The CDR3 loop reads CAWSQGGGDTEAFF. The CDR3 DNA reads as TGTGCCTGGAGTCAAGGAGGGGGGGACACTGAAGCTTTCTTT.

This clone was seen once. This chain links TRBV5-6 with TRBJ2-3, with D hard to call. Per the germline V gene, CDR1 is SGHDT and CDR2 is YYEEEE. The CDR3 covers 12 residues. Deletions cut 0 bases from V and 4 bases from J, with 3 bases between. The CDR3 spells CASSLEADTQYF. The DNA of the CDR3 is TGTGCCAGCAGCTTGGAAGCAGATACGCAGTATTTT. The whole variable domain, filled in from reference TRBV5-6 and TRBJ2-3, reads DAGVTQSPTHLIKTRGQQVTLRCSPKSGHDTVSWYQQALGQGPQFIFQYYEEEERQRGNFPDRFSGHQFPNYSSELNVNALLLGDSALYLCASSLEADTQYFGPGTRLTVL.

The chain recombines TRBV28 with TRBJ1-4, with D possibly being TRBD1 (5 bases). Trimming took 3 bases from V and 8 from J, leaving 16 bases between them. Germline CDR1 and CDR2: MDHEN and SYDVKM. The CDR3 totals 15 residues. CDR3 region: CASSFLDPGGEKLFF. In nucleotides, the CDR3 is TGTGCCAGCAGTTTTTTGGATCCCGGGGGGGAAAAACTGTTTTTT.

Here the CDR3 reads CASSPRRALPGDEQFF. Here the CDR3 DNA reads TGTGCCAGCTCACCACGCCGGGCGCTCCCCGGGGATGAGCAGTTCTTC. This chain links TRBV18 with TRBJ2-1; weak D call: TRBD2 (5 bases). The V and J ends lost 1 base and 8 bases respectively, with 18 bases between them. The CDR3 runs 16 residues. Germline V lookup: CDR1 KGHSH, CDR2 LQKENI.

The V call is TRBV5-1, the J call TRBJ1-1; 12 positions agree with TRBD1. With V trimmed by 4 bases and J by 11 bases, 9 bases remained unmatched. From germline, CDR1 is SGHRS and CDR2 YFSETQ. CDR3 length: 14 residues. The CDR3 region has the DNA TGCGCCAGCAGCCGGGGGACAGGGGGCGACAGGGCTTTCTTT. Amino acid sequence: CASSRGTGGDRAFF.

The chain links TRBV5-1 to TRBJ2-7, with 8 bases aligning to TRBD2. Germline CDR1 SGHRS, CDR2 YFSETQ. The trim removed 4 bases at V and 4 bases at J, leaving 13 bases unmatched. CDR3 length: 16 amino acids. CDR3 sequence: CASSPDGERGFYEQYF. The DNA of the CDR3 is TGCGCCAGCAGCCCGGATGGGGAGCGGGGGTTTTACGAGCAGTACTTC.

Comment on this clone: This same CDR3 is encoded by further DNA sequences in the sample. The V call is TRBV28, the J call TRBJ2-3; 10 bases map to TRBD2. The CDR3 has 16 residues. Germline V CDR1 and CDR2: MDHEN, SYDVKM. The junction had 10 bases not matched to a gene; V was cut back by 5 bases and J by 5 bases. Written as DNA, the CDR3 is TGTGCCAGCAGTCTGGGGCTAGCGGGAGTAAGAGATACGCAGTATTTT. It is translated as CASSLGLAGVRDTQYF.

The V gene is TRBV9, the J gene TRBJ2-1, with TRBD2 matching 8 bases. The trim removed 0 bases at V and 7 bases at J, leaving 12 bases unmatched. Germline CDR1 is SGDLS and CDR2 is YYNGEE. The CDR3 length is 17 residues. CDR3 sequence reads: CASSVDFGRAGRNEQFF. The CDR3 nucleotides read TGTGCCAGCAGCGTAGACTTCGGGAGGGCCGGTAGAAATGAGCAGTTCTTC.

This clone was picked up one time. This sequence joins TRBV19 and TRBJ2-7; 9 nucleotides agree with TRBD2. Losses at the gene ends were 2 bases for V and 2 bases for J; bases not matched to a gene: 1. The CDR3 totals 14 residues. Germline values: CDR1 LNHDA, CDR2 SQIVND (reference sequence). The CDR3 bases are TGTGCCAGTAGTATACTAGCGGGAACCTACGAGCAGTACTTC. Protein: CASSILAGTYEQYF.

This clone was picked up one time. The chain is built from TRBV28 and TRBJ2-1, with 9 bases fitting TRBD2. J gave up 10 bases and V 5 bases, and 6 bases lay outside the gene matches. Germline CDR1 MDHEN, CDR2 SYDVKM. The CDR3 length is 13 residues. CDR3 nucleotides: TGTGCCAGCAGTACCCCAGCGGGGGGAGAGCAGTTCTTC. Its translation: CASSTPAGGEQFF. Drawing the rest from reference TRBV28 and TRBJ2-1, the complete variable domain is DVKVTQSSRYLVKRTGEKVFLECVQDMDHENMFWYRQDPGLGLRLIYFSYDVKMKEKGDIPEGYSVSREKKERFSLILESASTNQTSMYLCASSTPAGGEQFFGPGTRLTVL.

J is TRBJ2-1 and V is TRBV19, with D unclear. CDR1 and CDR2 from the germline V gene are LNHDA and SQIVND (reference sequence). The CDR3 is made up of 13 amino acids. Trimming pared 2 bases from V and 9 bases from J, leaving 11 bases between. The CDR3 spells CASSIQSDSEQFF. CDR3 in DNA: TGTGCCAGTAGTATACAAAGCGACTCTGAGCAGTTCTTC.

Turning to this clone: A far more abundant clone sits one base away, making this likely a read error. The CDR3 does not close with the conserved phenylalanine or tryptophan, likely indicating a read error. The J gene is TRBJ2-7, the V gene TRBV7-7, with TRBD1 matching over 8 bases. The CDR3 consists of 19 residues. J lost 1 base, V lost 0 bases, and 14 bases had no gene match. CDR1 is SSHAT, CDR2 FNYEAQ, per germline (reference sequence). CDR3 in DNA: TGTGCCAGCAGCTTAGCGGTGAGAACAGGGGGACTGGGGTCCTACGAGCAGTACCTC. Translation: CASSLAVRTGGLGSYEQYL.

With regard to this clone: This may be a read error, as it is one base from a much larger clone. The chain links TRBV27 to TRBJ1-1; D unclear. This CDR3 spans 13 amino acids. Germline V lookup: CDR1 MNHEY, CDR2 SMNVEV (reference sequence). V gave up 5 bases and J gave up 1 base, with 8 bases separating them. The CDR3 sequence is CASSAQRNTEAFF. In DNA form, the CDR3 reads TGTGCCAGCAGTGCACAGAGGAACACTGAAGCTTTCTTT.

V and J are TRBV7-2 and TRBJ2-3, with 12 positions matching TRBD2. V was pared by 5 bases and J by 2 bases, with 5 bases of the junction left unmatched. The CDR3 length is 16 residues. Germline CDR1 is SGHTA and CDR2 is FQGNSA. The CDR3 sequence is CASSPTSGRPTDTQYF. For the CDR3, the DNA is TGTGCCAGCAGCCCAACTAGCGGGAGGCCCACAGATACGCAGTATTTT.

The chain is built from TRBV7-9 and TRBJ1-3; D possibly corresponds to TRBD1 (6 bases). Between the trimmed V and J ends, which lost 5 bases and 0 bases, there was a span of 17 bases. In germline, CDR1 is SEHNR, CDR2 FQNEAQ (reference sequence). The CDR3 length is 17 residues. The CDR3 nucleotides are TGTGCCAGCAGCCCACACAGGGTTTTAGTCTCTGGAAACACCATATATTTT. Amino acid sequence: CASSPHRVLVSGNTIYF. Full variable domain (outside the CDR3, taken from reference TRBV7-9 and TRBJ1-3): DTGVSQNPRHKITKRGQNVTFRCDPISEHNRLYWYRQTLGQGPEFLTYFQNEAQLEKSRLLSDRFSAERPKGSFSTLEIQRTEQGDSAMYLCASSPHRVLVSGNTIYFGEGSWLTVV.

V is TRBV11-2 and J is TRBJ2-1, with D perhaps matching TRBD1 or TRBD2 (5 bases each). The CDR3 has 13 residues. Germline V gene sequence: CDR1 SGHAT, CDR2 FQNNGV. Trimming removed 5 bases from V and 12 bases from J, with 17 bases in between. The CDR3 sequence is CASSAQTGTLQFF. For the CDR3, the DNA is TGTGCCAGCAGCGCTCAGACCGGGACCCTGCAGTTCTTC. The variable domain in full, with the rest retrieved from reference TRBV11-2 and TRBJ2-1, is EAGVAQSPRYKIIEKRQSVAFWCNPISGHATLYWYQQILGQGPKLLIQFQNNGVVDDSQLPKDRFSAERLKGVDSTLKIQPAKLEDSAVYLCASSAQTGTLQFFGPGTRLTVL.

This chain joins TRBV5-1 and TRBJ2-1; D is possibly TRBD2 (5 bases). CDR1 and CDR2 (germline): SGHRS, YFSETQ. V lost 2 bases to trimming and J lost 5 bases, with 11 bases between them. The CDR3 is made up of 14 amino acids. In DNA form, the CDR3 reads TGCGCCAGCAGCTTTACAGACTACCACAATGAGCAGTTCTTC. It yields the protein CASSFTDYHNEQFF.

The rearrangement joins TRBV5-5 to TRBJ2-2; D is unclear. Germline V gives CDR1 SGHKS, CDR2 YYEKEE (reference sequence). Trimming took off 3 bases at V and 8 bases at J, with 17 bases between the two ends. This CDR3 has 15 amino acids. The CDR3 DNA reads as TGTGCCAGCAGCTCGGTTCCGGACCCGGGTGGGGAGCTGTTTTTT. This sequence encodes CASSSVPDPGGELFF.

The chain couples TRBV4-1 to TRBJ1-6, with 7 nucleotides matching TRBD1. V lost 0 bases to trimming and J lost 15 bases; unmatched junction nucleotides: 11. This CDR3 has 15 residues. CDR1 and CDR2 (germline): MGHRA, YSYEKL. In DNA, the CDR3 is TGCGCCAGCAGCCAAGAGGGGGTCCGGGACAGAGTCCTCCACTTT. Amino acids: CASSQEGVRDRVLHF.

This chain links TRBV10-3 with TRBJ2-1, with 7 positions matching TRBD2. The CDR3 spans 16 residues. From germline, CDR1 is ENHRY and CDR2 SYGVKD. The ends lost 3 bases at V and 4 bases at J; junction bases unmatched: 9. CDR3 amino acids: CAISDPGLVSYNEQFF. CDR3 in DNA: TGTGCCATCAGTGATCCAGGACTAGTATCGTACAATGAGCAGTTCTTC.

In DNA form, the CDR3 reads TGCGCCAGCAGCTTAATGGGACTAGACAACGAGCAGTACTTC. It specifies CASSLMGLDNEQYF. This chain links TRBV5-1 with TRBJ2-7; 8 bases align to TRBD2. Per the germline V gene, CDR1 is SGHRS and CDR2 is YFSETQ. The CDR3 spans 14 residues. The ends lost 2 bases at V and 5 bases at J; junction bases unmatched: 6.

V usage is TRBV27 and J usage is TRBJ2-7; 12 bases align to TRBD2. Germline loops: CDR1 MNHEY, CDR2 SMNVEV (reference sequence). The V gene end was trimmed by 6 bases and the J gene end by 2 bases; junction bases not matched to a gene: 14. This CDR3 region has 18 residues. CDR3: CASSRKAPGLAGTYEQYF. CDR3 nucleotide sequence: TGTGCCAGCAGCCGAAAGGCCCCCGGACTAGCGGGAACCTACGAGCAGTACTTC.

This chain uses TRBV25-1 with TRBJ2-7; TRBD1 agrees at 9 bases. The junction had 1 base not matched to a gene; V was cut back by 2 bases and J by 2 bases. CDR1 is MGHDK and CDR2 is SYGVNS in the germline V gene. The length of the CDR3 is 14 residues. CDR3 nucleotide sequence: TGTGCCAGCAGTGAAAACAGGGGGCCCTACGAGCAGTACTTC. This translates into CASSENRGPYEQYF.